The rows below give T cell receptor beta chains drawn from one sample of a study of T cells in Graves' hyperthyroidism and ophthalmopathy. TCRdb called the multiplex PCR reads again in MiXCR, with one record for every CDR3 protein. The data contain fewer than 55,000 distinct CDR3 sequences, roughly 51% of them singletons. Specimen: peripheral blood or thyroid tissue (not recorded which). These receptors all stem from a man between 18 and 35 years old with Graves' hyperthyroidism. Each CDR3 is given with its conserved first and last residue. The D gene is left open where the match is weak. Clone size is not always given. Where it is, it says once, few, many or a class for expanded clones.

CASSLSWNQPQHF	TGTGCCAGCAGCTTATCCTGGAATCAGCCCCAGCATTTT	many	TRBV7-2	TRBJ1-5	.
CATSSRGRYGYTF	TGTGCCACCAGCAGCAGGGGCCGGTATGGCTACACCTTC	.	TRBV15	TRBJ1-2	.
CASSQEGRGRSETQYF	TGTGCCAGCAGCCAAGAAGGCAGGGGGCGCTCAGAGACCCAGTACTTC	.	TRBV4-2	TRBJ2-5	TRBD1
CASRSGTGQTRSPLHF	TGTGCCAGCAGGTCTGGGACAGGGCAGACCCGGTCACCCCTCCACTTT	.	TRBV7-8	TRBJ1-6	TRBD1
CASSRRGSPLHF	TGTGCCAGCAGTAGAAGGGGTTCACCCCTCCACTTT	.	TRBV2	TRBJ1-6	.
CASSLGVPYEQYF	TGTGCCAGCAGTTTAGGTGTCCCCTACGAGCAGTACTTC	many	TRBV27	TRBJ2-7	.
CSARQSQSSYNSPLHF	TGCAGTGCTAGGCAGTCCCAGAGCTCCTATAATTCACCCCTCCACTTT	.	TRBV20-1	TRBJ1-6	.
CASSVESGQGVHEQYF	TGTGCCAGCAGCGTAGAATCGGGACAGGGGGTCCACGAGCAGTACTTC	.	TRBV25-1	TRBJ2-7	TRBD1
CASSHRNSPLHF	TGTGCCAGCAGCCACAGGAATTCACCCCTCCACTTT	.	TRBV12-3/TRBV12-4	TRBJ1-6	.
CASSEPAGNTIYF	TGTGCCAGCAGTGAGCCCGCTGGAAACACCATATATTTT	.	TRBV2	TRBJ1-3	.
CASSQAVGSYEQYF	TGCGCCAGCAGCCAAGCGGTGGGGTCCTACGAGCAGTACTTC	.	TRBV7-9	TRBJ2-7	.
CASSLRSGQLNTKAFF	TGTGCCAGCAGCTTGAGGTCGGGACAGCTGAACACTAAAGCTTTCTTT	.	TRBV9	TRBJ1-1	TRBD1
CATSRKTGHNQPQHF	TGTGCCACCAGCAGAAAAACAGGGCACAATCAGCCCCAGCATTTT	medium-sized	TRBV15	TRBJ1-5	.
CASSLREGGTGDYEQYF	TGCGCCAGCAGCTTGCGGGAAGGAGGGACAGGGGACTACGAGCAGTACTTC	many	TRBV5-1	TRBJ2-7	TRBD1
CASSFGQGWKETQYF	TGTGCCAGCAGCTTTGGGCAGGGGTGGAAGGAGACCCAGTACTTC	.	TRBV7-2	TRBJ2-5	.
CSVQTGRLEKLFF	TGCAGCGTCCAGACAGGCCGATTGGAAAAACTGTTTTTT	.	TRBV29-1	TRBJ1-4	.
CAISRQGSGGANVRTF	TGTGCCATCAGTCGACAGGGAAGTGGTGGGGCCAACGTCCGGACTTTC	.	TRBV10-3	TRBJ2-6	TRBD1
CASSRQGQTYEQYF	TGTGCCAGTAGTAGACAGGGACAGACCTACGAGCAGTACTTC	many	TRBV19	TRBJ2-7	TRBD1
CSVVGGGYTF	TGCAGCGTTGTCGGGGGTGGCTACACCTTC	once	TRBV29-1	TRBJ1-2	.
CASSSSPGQGEQYF	TGCGCCAGCAGCAGCTCGCCCGGGCAAGGGGAGCAGTACTTC	many	TRBV5-1	TRBJ2-7	.
CASSFIGQHSYEQYF	TGTGCCAGCAGCTTCATCGGGCAGCACTCCTACGAGCAGTACTTC	.	TRBV7-8	TRBJ2-7	.
CASSTGTGWEKLFF	TGTGCCAGCAGCACCGGGACAGGGTGGGAAAAACTGTTTTTT	many	TRBV28	TRBJ1-4	TRBD1
CAISESYSLSYEQYF	TGTGCCATCAGTGAGTCCTACAGCCTCTCCTACGAGCAGTACTTC	.	TRBV10-3	TRBJ2-7	.
CTSSLTLLLNTEAFF	TGTACCAGCAGCTTAACCCTGCTACTGAACACTGAAGCCTTCTTT	.	TRBV7-9	TRBJ1-1	.
CSVYDRGLGNTIYF	TGCAGCGTATACGACAGGGGGCTTGGAAACACCATATATTTT	.	TRBV29-1	TRBJ1-3	TRBD1
CASSLEAGTGRGYTF	TGCGCCAGCAGCTTGGAGGCCGGGACAGGGAGGGGCTACACCTTC	.	TRBV5-1	TRBJ1-2	TRBD1
CAISNNPVNYGYTF	TGTGCCATCAGCAACAACCCGGTTAACTATGGCTACACCTTC	once	TRBV10-3	TRBJ1-2	.
CASGGIAGGFTDTQYF	TGTGCCAGCGGGGGAATAGCGGGGGGTTTCACAGATACGCAGTATTTT	.	TRBV6-1	TRBJ2-3	TRBD2
CSVAGRKTGETQYF	TGCAGCGTTGCGGGACGTAAGACGGGAGAGACCCAGTACTTC	medium-sized	TRBV29-1	TRBJ2-5	.
CSAQEDYKQYF	TGCAGTGCACAGGAAGATTACAAGCAGTACTTC	.	TRBV20-1	TRBJ2-7	.
CASYPTGGQETQYF	TGTGCCAGTTACCCGACAGGGGGCCAAGAGACCCAGTACTTC	many	TRBV27	TRBJ2-5	TRBD1
CASSPQGGTEAFF	TGTGCCAGCAGTCCGCAGGGGGGGACTGAAGCTTTCTTT	.	TRBV12-3/TRBV12-4	TRBJ1-1	TRBD1
CASGGDITYEQYF	TGCGCCAGCGGGGGAGACATCACCTACGAGCAGTACTTC	.	TRBV10-2	TRBJ2-7	.